This T cell receptor (beta chain) was recovered during a study of CD8 T cells in ankylosing spondylitis. Germline trimming cut 5 bases from V and 8 bases from J; bases unmatched to any gene: 12. The CDR3 covers 16 residues. Looked up from germline, CDR1 is LNHDA and CDR2 is SQIVND (reference sequence). Whole-study results and caveats: Disease-associated clones were reportedly significantly overrepresented in matched ankylosing spondylitis synovial fluid. Within peripheral blood, clones linked to disease were CD8+ and relatively rare. One TCR beta motif, made up of under ten highly homologous variants, appeared characteristic of ankylosing spondylitis blood.

This clonotype was counted many times. Its antigen is as yet unknown. TCRdb reprocessed the 5' RACE reads with MiXCR, giving one entry per CDR3 protein. Here the sample spans about 220,000 distinct CDR3 sequences, more than 5.5% being singletons. This TCR came from a male donor with ankylosing spondylitis. The specimen sequenced was blood, either unsorted or a sorted T cell fraction (not recorded which). The chain is built from TRBV19 and TRBJ1-1; 12 bases are a match to TRBD1. This CDR3 reads CASSPRDRGRLIEAFF. CDR3 bases: TGTGCCAGTAGTCCACGGGACAGGGGGCGCTTGATCGAAGCTTTCTTT.